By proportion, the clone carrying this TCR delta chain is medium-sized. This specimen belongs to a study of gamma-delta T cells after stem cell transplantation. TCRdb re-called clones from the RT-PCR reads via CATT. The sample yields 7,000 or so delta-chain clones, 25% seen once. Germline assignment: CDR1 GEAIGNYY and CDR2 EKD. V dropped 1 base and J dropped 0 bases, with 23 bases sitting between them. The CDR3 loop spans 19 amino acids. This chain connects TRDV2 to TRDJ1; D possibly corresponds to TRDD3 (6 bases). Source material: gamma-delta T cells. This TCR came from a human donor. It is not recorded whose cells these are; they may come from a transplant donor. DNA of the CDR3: TGTGCCTGTGACACGGTAATCTGGGGACCACGAGGGGACACCGATAAACTCATCTTT. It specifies CACDTVIWGPRGDTDKLIF.